This TCR beta chain was sequenced during a study of blood T cell repertoires in COVID-19. Across the whole study: There were acute and convalescent COVID-19 samples, and they came from the United States, Italy and Spain. The cDNA or gDNA used as material had been derived from T cells, B-cell-depleted T cells, or PBMCs.

Original processing notes: Using reference gene primer amplification, nucleated cell counts were estimated. Profiled with immunoSEQ multiplex PCR; TCRdb holds only in-frame clones, not every one. V and J calls and clone size follow that table, whereas D and trimming were derived from the DNA. The table shows tens of thousands of clones, with about 90% occurring only once. This CDR3 region has 11 residues. V dropped 5 bases and J dropped 12; count of bases not matched to a gene: 2. CDR1 is SEHNR and CDR2 is FQNEAQ in the germline V gene (reference sequence). This clone came up a few times. The V call is TRBV7-9, the J call TRBJ1-1; TRBD1 matches at 11 bases. This TCR was sampled from a human donor in a cohort sampled during active COVID-19. Sequenced sample: peripheral blood. This CDR3 is CASSGDRGTFF. CDR3 DNA sequence: TGTGCCAGCAGCGGGGACAGGGGGACTTTCTTT. Complete variable domain (other parts from reference TRBV7-9 and TRBJ1-1): DTGVSQNPRHKITKRGQNVTFRCDPISEHNRLYWYRQTLGQGPEFLTYFQNEAQLEKSRLLSDRFSAERPKGSFSTLEIQRTEQGDSAMYLCASSGDRGTFFGQGTRLTVV.